The 14 T cell receptor beta chains given below trace back to one sample, sequenced in a study of blood T cell repertoires in COVID-19. TCRdb's copy holds only in-frame clones and misses some; the assay was immunoSEQ multiplex PCR. The repertoire includes around 150,000 clones, roughly nine tenths of them detected once, and around 4% sits in the top ten. Sequencing was carried out using peripheral blood. The receptor source for this set is a woman in her sixties with active or convalescent COVID-19.

The chain combines TRBV19 with TRBJ2-1; 11 bases align to TRBD2. The CDR3 runs 18 residues. Germline values: CDR1 LNHDA, CDR2 SQIVND (reference sequence). The ends lost 1 base at V and 2 bases at J; junction bases unmatched: 7. In DNA form, the CDR3 reads TGTGCCAGTAGTATAGGCCTAGCGGGGGGCCTCACCTACAATGAGCAGTTCTTC. Residues: CASSIGLAGGLTYNEQFF.

The chain is built from TRBV6-4 and TRBJ2-3; 9 nucleotides match TRBD1. V was pared by 6 bases and J by 6 bases, with 10 bases of the junction left unmatched. The CDR3 contains 15 residues. In germline, CDR1 is MRHNA, CDR2 SNTAGT. The CDR3 DNA reads TGTGCCAGCAGCCTCGGTGGACAGGGGTTGGATACGCAGTATTTT. Its translation is CASSLGGQGLDTQYF.

This clone appeared a few times. The chain links TRBV12-3 or TRBV12-4 to TRBJ1-1, with D perhaps TRBD1 (5 bases). The CDR3 length is 12 residues. Trimming removed 5 bases at V and 8 bases at J, with 12 bases between. The CDR3 protein is CASSPSGTEAFF. The CDR3 nucleotides are TGTGCCAGCAGTCCCAGCGGGACCGAAGCTTTCTTT.

This rearrangement joins TRBV29-1 to TRBJ2-5; 12 bases agree with TRBD2. J lost 5 bases, V lost 6 bases, and 1 base had no gene match. Germline CDR1 reads SQVTM; CDR2 reads ANQGSEA. The CDR3 runs 12 residues. CDR3 bases: TGCAGCGTGCTAGCGGGGGGGGAGACCCAGTACTTC. Its protein product is CSVLAGGETQYF. Based on the CDR3 plus reference TRBV29-1 and TRBJ2-5, the full variable domain is SAVISQKPSRDICQRGTSLTIQCQVDSQVTMMFWYRQQPGQSLTLIATANQGSEATYESGFVIDKFPISRPNLTFSTLTVSNMSPEDSSIYLCSVLAGGETQYFGPGTRLLVL.

The CDR3 nucleotides read TGTGCCAGCAGCTCTTTAAGCGGGGGGACACCCAATGAGCAGTTCTTC. This encodes CASSSLSGGTPNEQFF. V is TRBV7-6 and J is TRBJ2-1, with TRBD2 matching over 9 bases. CDR1 and CDR2 from the germline V gene are SGHVS and FNYEAQ. The CDR3 is 16 amino acids. J lost 6 bases, V lost 4 bases, and 10 bases had no gene match.

The rearrangement uses TRBV6-5 and TRBJ1-2, with 9 positions matching TRBD1. Germline assignment: CDR1 MNHEY and CDR2 SVGAGI. V lost 0 bases, J lost 7 bases, and 6 bases stayed unmatched. The CDR3 is 15 residues long. CDR3 coding DNA: TGTGCCAGCAGTTACTCGAGCACAGGGGGCAGTGGCTACACCTTC. Encoded protein: CASSYSSTGGSGYTF.

The chain links TRBV6-5 to TRBJ1-2; D ambiguous. The germline CDR1 and CDR2 sequences are MNHEY and SVGAGI. The CDR3 runs to 15 residues. Trimming removed 0 bases at V and 1 base at J, with 9 bases between. The CDR3 region is CASSYSSRLNYGYTF. The CDR3 coding sequence is TGTGCCAGCAGTTACTCATCCAGGCTTAACTATGGCTACACCTTC.

The chain joins TRBV18 to TRBJ2-7; D perhaps matches TRBD1 (6 bases). V lost 2 bases and J lost 3, with 17 bases in between. Per germline, CDR1 KGHSH and CDR2 LQKENI. The CDR3 covers 16 residues. The CDR3 is CASSPSPMPGVYEQYF. CDR3 bases: TGTGCCAGCTCACCATCTCCTATGCCAGGGGTCTACGAGCAGTACTTC.

The J gene is TRBJ2-2, the V gene TRBV7-8; tentatively, D is TRBD2 (6 bases). The V and J ends lost 1 base and 2 bases respectively, with 20 bases between them. CDR1 is SGHVS and CDR2 is FQNEAQ in the germline V gene. CDR3 length: 19 residues. DNA for the CDR3: TGTGCCAGCAGCTTAGGACTTCTTTTCGGGGCGGGAAACACCGGGGAGCTGTTTTTT. Its protein is CASSLGLLFGAGNTGELFF.

The rearrangement links TRBV7-2 to TRBJ2-5; 13 nucleotides line up with TRBD2. The CDR3 covers 16 residues. Trimming at V came to 2 bases and at J to 6 bases, leaving 6 bases not matched to a gene. Germline V gene sequence: CDR1 SGHTA, CDR2 FQGNSA. The CDR3 is CASSLTSGGAGKTQYF. CDR3 in DNA: TGTGCCAGCAGCTTAACTAGCGGGGGGGCCGGAAAGACCCAGTACTTC.

V gene TRBV19 combines with J gene TRBJ1-2, with 9 nucleotides matching TRBD1. The germline V gene encodes CDR1 LNHDA and CDR2 SQIVND (reference sequence). This CDR3 is built from 13 residues. Trimming took 5 bases from V and 6 from J; bases not matched to a gene: 4. The CDR3 sequence: CASSPRTGDGYTF. For the CDR3, the DNA is TGTGCCAGTAGTCCCCGGACAGGGGATGGCTACACCTTC.

CDR3 DNA: TGTGCTAGTGGTTCCCCCATAAACACCATATATTTT. Translation: CASGSPINTIYF. The rearrangement joins TRBV12-5 to TRBJ1-3, with D hard to call. Deletions cut 4 bases from V and 6 bases from J, with 7 bases between. The CDR3 is 12 residues long. Germline V lookup: CDR1 LGHNT, CDR2 FRNRAP. The complete variable domain, with remaining parts taken from reference TRBV12-5 and TRBJ1-3, reads DARVTQTPRHKVTEMGQEVTMRCQPILGHNTVFWYRQTMMQGLELLAYFRNRAPLDDSGMPKDRFSAEMPDATLATLKIQPSEPRDSAVYFCASGSPINTIYFGEGSWLTVV.

V usage is TRBV6-1 and J usage is TRBJ2-4; D unclear. This CDR3 has 18 residues. CDR1 is MNHNS, CDR2 SASEGT, per germline. Trimming took 1 base from V and 0 from J, leaving 16 bases between them. CDR3 nucleotides: TGTGCCAGCAGTGAAGAGGCAGGCTATCCTCTAGCCAAAAACATTCAGTACTTC. The encoded protein is CASSEEAGYPLAKNIQYF.

This clone was counted a single time. The chain carries TRBV10-3 and TRBJ2-7; D is perhaps TRBD1 (6 bases). CDR3 length equals 14 residues. Per germline, CDR1 ENHRY and CDR2 SYGVKD. The V and J ends lost 2 bases and 5 bases respectively, with 13 bases between them. This chain's CDR3 is CAISEGQKVDEQYF. The CDR3 nucleotides read TGTGCCATCAGTGAGGGACAGAAGGTGGACGAGCAGTACTTC.